The rows below give T cell receptor beta chains drawn from one sample of a study of T cells in Graves' hyperthyroidism and ophthalmopathy. TCRdb re-called the multiplex PCR reads through MiXCR, storing one row per CDR3 protein. The data show around 270,000 distinct CDR3 sequences, with roughly 18% seen just once and under 40% held by the top ten. Source material: blood. These receptors all come from a man in his forties or fifties with Graves' ophthalmopathy. Each CDR3 is given with its conserved first and last residue. A D gene is named only where the DNA matches it firmly. For some rows the clone size is stated as once, few or many, or as a class when expanded; others skip it.

size: NA; J: TRBJ1-1; V: TRBV5-1; D: NA; DNA: TGCGCCAGCACCAAATCGGGGGGCGGAACTGAAGCTTTCTTT; CDR3: CASTKSGGGTEAFF
size: many; J: TRBJ2-1; V: TRBV7-6; D: TRBD1; DNA: TGTGCCAGCAGCTTAGCGCCCTCGACAGGGGTAAATTACAATGAGCAGTTCTTC; CDR3: CASSLAPSTGVNYNEQFF
size: NA; J: TRBJ1-3; V: TRBV30; D: NA; DNA: TGTGCCTGGAGTGTAAGACAGGCATTAGGAAACACCATATATTTT; CDR3: CAWSVRQALGNTIYF
size: few; J: TRBJ1-1; V: TRBV7-2; D: NA; DNA: TGTGCCAGCATGCGGGGAATAACGAACACTGAAGCTTTCTTT; CDR3: CASMRGITNTEAFF
size: few; J: TRBJ2-7; V: TRBV28; D: NA; DNA: TGTGCCAGCAGTCCCCCGGGGATAATCTACGAGCAGTACTTC; CDR3: CASSPPGIIYEQYF
size: few; J: TRBJ2-2; V: TRBV30; D: NA; DNA: TGTGCCTGGAGTGTAGGAAGTCCCACCGGGGAGCTGTTTTTT; CDR3: CAWSVGSPTGELFF
size: few; J: TRBJ2-7; V: TRBV28; D: NA; DNA: TGTGCCAGCAGGGAGAGTTTAGGAATGGATAGCTACGAGCAGTACTTC; CDR3: CASRESLGMDSYEQYF
size: NA; J: TRBJ1-4; V: TRBV28; D: TRBD1; DNA: TGTGCCGGCAACCGACAGGGAGGGGAAAAACTGTTTTTT; CDR3: CAGNRQGGEKLFF
size: NA; J: TRBJ2-7; V: TRBV20-1; D: TRBD2; DNA: TGCAGTGCTAGCCAGGTGGCCTGGGGGGGTGAGCAGTACTTC; CDR3: CSASQVAWGGEQYF
size: NA; J: TRBJ2-3; V: TRBV2; D: TRBD2; DNA: TGTGCCAGCGAGGAGGGGGGGACTAGCGGTAGCACAGATACGCAGTATTTT; CDR3: CASEEGGTSGSTDTQYF
size: many; J: TRBJ2-2; V: TRBV2; D: NA; DNA: TGTGCCAGCAGTGAAGTAGGGGGGATCGGGGAGCTGTTTTTT; CDR3: CASSEVGGIGELFF
size: many; J: TRBJ2-1; V: TRBV2; D: NA; DNA: TGTGCCAGCATCGAAAGGCAGGGATACAATGAGCAGTTCTTC; CDR3: CASIERQGYNEQFF
size: many; J: TRBJ2-5; V: TRBV20-1; D: NA; DNA: TGCAGTGCTAGAGTTTCCGTGTACCAAGAGACCCAGTACTTC; CDR3: CSARVSVYQETQYF
size: many; J: TRBJ1-5; V: TRBV7-2; D: NA; DNA: TGTGCCAGCAGCTTAGGATGGGGGCCCCAGCATTTT; CDR3: CASSLGWGPQHF
size: NA; J: TRBJ2-1; V: TRBV29-1; D: TRBD2; DNA: TGCAGCGGGGGACTAGCGGGAGGAAGGAATGAGCAGTTCTTC; CDR3: CSGGLAGGRNEQFF
size: NA; J: TRBJ1-3; V: TRBV7-9; D: NA; DNA: NA; CDR3: CASSLRAGAYEQYFGPDTIYF
size: NA; J: TRBJ1-2; V: TRBV11-1; D: TRBD1; DNA: TGTGCCAGCAGCTTATTTGATTGGGACAGGCCCACCTTC; CDR3: CASSLFDWDRPTF
size: many; J: TRBJ2-7; V: TRBV28; D: NA; DNA: TGTGCCAGCAGTTTTCTTCGGGAGAGGTCCTACGAGCAGTACTTC; CDR3: CASSFLRERSYEQYF
size: many; J: TRBJ1-2; V: TRBV20-1; D: NA; DNA: TGCAGTGCTAGGCGGGAGACCTCCTATGGCTACACCTTC; CDR3: CSARRETSYGYTF
size: many; J: TRBJ2-7; V: TRBV2; D: NA; DNA: TGTGCCAGCAAGGGGCGGGGTTCATACGAGCAGTACTTC; CDR3: CASKGRGSYEQYF
size: many; J: TRBJ2-7; V: TRBV12-3/TRBV12-4; D: NA; DNA: TGTGCCAGCAGTTTTAGCGTAGATTACGAGCAGTACTTC; CDR3: CASSFSVDYEQYF